This T cell receptor beta chain originates from a study of vaccination and CD4 T cells after COVID-19. Note on this clonotype: No antigen is known for it.

Study-wide findings and caveats: The great majority, 304 of 307 vaccine-specific clones, proved spike mono-reactive in convalescent patients.

Treatment described: approximately nine-day PBMC culture with coronavirus spike peptide pools or control peptides (ViraFEST assay). The Oncomine TCR Beta short-read assay was applied to DNA of cultured CD4+ T cells. Genomic DNA extraction was carried out from cultured CD4+ T cells. TCRdb used MiXCR to reprocess the PCR reads, holding one entry per CDR3 protein. The data show about 30,000 distinct CDR3 sequences, roughly 60% seen once. After removal of 1 base from V and 4 bases from J, the junction contained 12 bases not matched to a gene. The germline gives CDR1 DFQATT, CDR2 SNEGSKA (reference sequence). The CDR3 runs to 16 residues.

The specimen comprised CD4+ T cells from blood, cultured in vitro, sampled after SARS-CoV-2 vaccination. The rearrangement uses TRBV20-1 and TRBJ2-5; 7 nucleotides match TRBD2. This receptor was obtained from a human donor who received a COVID-19 vaccine. The CDR3 is CSARVQRGGNLETQYF. In DNA, the CDR3 is TGCAGTGCTAGAGTCCAACGCGGGGGAAACTTAGAGACCCAGTACTTC.